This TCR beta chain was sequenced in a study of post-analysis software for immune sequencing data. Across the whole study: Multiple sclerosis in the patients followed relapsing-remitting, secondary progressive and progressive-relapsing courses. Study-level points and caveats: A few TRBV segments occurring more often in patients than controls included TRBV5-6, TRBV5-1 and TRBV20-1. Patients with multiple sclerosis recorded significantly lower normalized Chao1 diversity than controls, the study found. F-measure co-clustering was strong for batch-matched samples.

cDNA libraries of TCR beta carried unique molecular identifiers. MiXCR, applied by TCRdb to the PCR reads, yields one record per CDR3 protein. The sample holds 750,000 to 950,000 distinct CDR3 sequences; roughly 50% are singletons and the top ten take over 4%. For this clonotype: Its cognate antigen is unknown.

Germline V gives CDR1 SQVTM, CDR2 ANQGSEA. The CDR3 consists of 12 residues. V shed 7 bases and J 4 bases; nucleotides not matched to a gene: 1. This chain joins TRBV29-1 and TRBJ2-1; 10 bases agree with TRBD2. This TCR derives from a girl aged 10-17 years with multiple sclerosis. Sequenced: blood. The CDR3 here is CSERGGYNEQFF. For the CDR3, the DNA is TGCAGCGAGCGGGGGGGGTACAATGAGCAGTTCTTC.